These 22 T cell receptor beta chains share one sample of origin, sequenced in a study of blood T cell repertoires in COVID-19. This table comes from immunoSEQ multiplex PCR, and its TCRdb copy is limited to in-frame clones, with some not included. The sample records 200,000 to 250,000 clones, over 75% being singletons. The specimen was peripheral blood. These receptors were collected from a man aged 40-49 years with active or convalescent COVID-19.

V and J are TRBV28 and TRBJ1-3, with 8 bases identical to TRBD1. CDR1 is MDHEN, CDR2 SYDVKM, per germline. V gave up 2 bases and J gave up 7 bases; unmatched junction bases: 1. CDR3 size: 13 residues. CDR3 DNA: TGTGCCAGCAGTTTAACAGGGGGGAACACCATATATTTT. Protein: CASSLTGGNTIYF.

V and J are TRBV6-5 and TRBJ1-3, with D unclear. V lost 0 bases to trimming and J lost 0 bases, with 6 bases between them. Germline-derived CDR1 and CDR2 are MNHEY and SVGAGI. The CDR3 totals 15 residues. CDR3 sequence: CASSYSGVSGNTIYF. CDR3 nucleotides: TGTGCCAGCAGTTACTCGGGAGTCTCTGGAAACACCATATATTTT.

The chain has TRBV4-1 and TRBJ2-7; 9 bases are shared with TRBD2. The V gene end was trimmed by 3 bases and the J gene end by 3 bases; junction bases not matched to a gene: 3. This CDR3 has 14 residues. The germline gives CDR1 MGHRA, CDR2 YSYEKL. The CDR3 is CASSHGLASYEQYF. The CDR3 bases are TGCGCCAGCAGCCATGGACTAGCGAGCTACGAGCAGTACTTC.

This clone came up once. The chain is built from TRBV19 and TRBJ2-7; 11 bases line up with TRBD1. Germline CDR1 LNHDA, CDR2 SQIVND (reference sequence). V was clipped by 3 bases and J by 3 bases; unmatched bases: 4. The CDR3 length is 15 residues. The CDR3 spells CASSMGTGGNYEQYF. CDR3 in DNA: TGTGCCAGTAGTATGGGGACAGGGGGTAACTACGAGCAGTACTTC.

Concerning this clone itself: The junction and the germline gene differ at one end; a read error may be behind it. The chain is built from TRBV7-2 and TRBJ1-1, with unresolved D. The CDR3 covers 14 residues. The germline CDR1 and CDR2 sequences are SGHTA and FQGNSA. This CDR3 reads CASSLASWNTEAFF. DNA for the CDR3: TGTGCCAGCAGCCTAGCTAGTTGGAACACTGAAGCTTTCTTT.

The rearrangement links TRBV7-8 to TRBJ2-7, with 7 bases fitting TRBD1. V was clipped by 5 bases and J by 7 bases; unmatched bases: 8. The CDR3 is 13 amino acids. From germline, CDR1 is SGHVS and CDR2 FQNEAQ. The CDR3 DNA follows: TGTGCCAGCAGCCTCATCCCGGGACAGGAGCAGTACTTC. Amino acids: CASSLIPGQEQYF.

The chain uses TRBV7-3 and TRBJ1-6; no clear D. The CDR3 consists of 12 residues. Germline CDR1 SGHTA, CDR2 FQGTGA. V dropped 5 bases and J dropped 5 bases, with 4 bases sitting between them. The CDR3 nucleotides read TGTGCCAGCAGCCAAAATAATTCACCCCTCCACTTT. Translated: CASSQNNSPLHF.

The chain combines TRBV4-1 with TRBJ2-3, with a weak D call TRBD1 (5 bases). Germline CDR1 reads MGHRA; CDR2 reads YSYEKL. Trimming shortened V by 4 bases and J by 0 bases, and 11 bases separated the two germline ends. The CDR3 length is 15 residues. CDR3 loop: CASSPQDTSTDTQYF. In DNA, the CDR3 is TGCGCCAGCAGCCCACAGGACACAAGCACAGATACGCAGTATTTT.

The chain uses TRBV27 and TRBJ2-1; TRBD2 aligns across 10 bases. Germline-derived CDR1 and CDR2 are MNHEY and SMNVEV (reference sequence). The CDR3 has 17 residues. With V trimmed by 6 bases and J by 5 bases, 13 bases remained unmatched. Here the CDR3 reads CASRLGVGTSVHNEQFF. As DNA, the CDR3 is TGTGCCAGCAGACTAGGGGTGGGGACTAGCGTCCACAATGAGCAGTTCTTC.

The chain carries TRBV3-1 (or the pseudogene TRBV3-2) and TRBJ2-2; weak D call: TRBD2 (6 bases). The CDR3 runs to 16 residues. Germline V gene data show CDR1 as LGHDT and CDR2 as YNNKEL (reference sequence). V lost 3 bases and J 2 bases, leaving 13 bases between the germline ends. The chain's CDR3 is CASSQAGLINTGELFF. The CDR3 bases are TGTGCCAGCAGCCAGGCGGGACTCATTAACACCGGGGAGCTGTTTTTT.

The genes are TRBV28 and TRBJ1-1; D is uncertain. CDR1 and CDR2 from the germline V gene are MDHEN and SYDVKM. This CDR3 region has 14 residues. Trimming stripped 5 bases from V and 11 bases from J, with 21 bases between. The CDR3 loop reads CASSPGAVGLSAFF. The CDR3 nucleotides are TGTGCCAGCAGTCCGGGTGCAGTAGGATTGTCCGCTTTCTTT.

The rearrangement links TRBV11-2 to TRBJ2-1, with TRBD2 identical over 8 bases. The CDR3 contains 18 residues. Trimming cost V 5 bases and J 0 bases; bases outside gene matches: 12. CDR1 SGHAT and CDR2 FQNNGV come from the germline V gene. CDR3 in DNA: TGTGCCAGCAGCGCCTGGGGAGCGGGGGCCAGCTCCTACAATGAGCAGTTCTTC. Translation gives CASSAWGAGASSYNEQFF. Complete variable domain (other parts from reference TRBV11-2 and TRBJ2-1): EAGVAQSPRYKIIEKRQSVAFWCNPISGHATLYWYQQILGQGPKLLIQFQNNGVVDDSQLPKDRFSAERLKGVDSTLKIQPAKLEDSAVYLCASSAWGAGASSYNEQFFGPGTRLTVL.

The CDR3 DNA sequence: TGTGCCAGCAGTACCGCGGGACTAGCGGGAAGGAGTGAGCAGTACTTC. This sequence encodes CASSTAGLAGRSEQYF. The gene calls are TRBV25-1 and TRBJ2-7; TRBD2 aligns across 13 bases. V gave up 5 bases and J gave up 7 bases; unmatched junction bases: 11. The CDR3 loop spans 16 amino acids. Germline-derived CDR1 and CDR2 are MGHDK and SYGVNS.

This clone was counted once. The V and J genes are TRBV5-6 and TRBJ2-7, with TRBD2 as a possible D gene (6 bases). The CDR3 covers 14 residues. V was shortened by 0 bases and J by 1 base, with 8 bases between the two germline ends. Germline CDR1 and CDR2: SGHDT and YYEEEE. The CDR3 sequence is CASSLVAGSYEQYF. CDR3 DNA: TGTGCCAGCAGCTTGGTTGCGGGGTCCTACGAGCAGTACTTC.

This clone showed up just a few times. This sequence joins TRBV7-6 and TRBJ1-5; TRBD1 matches at 8 bases. Germline values: CDR1 SGHVS, CDR2 FNYEAQ. J lost 3 bases, V lost 5 bases, and 12 bases had no gene match. CDR3 length: 17 amino acids. Here the CDR3 DNA reads TGTGCCAGCAGCCCACCCCCCGGGACAGGTAACAATCAGCCCCAGCATTTT. Protein product: CASSPPPGTGNNQPQHF.

The chain employs TRBV11-2 and TRBJ1-2; D is undetermined. The length of the CDR3 is 17 residues. The V end was cut by 4 bases, the J end by 4 bases, with 22 bases between. CDR1 SGHAT and CDR2 FQNNGV come from the germline V gene. CDR3 loop: CASSSLNRGKHAYGYTF. CDR3 bases: TGTGCCAGCAGCTCACTTAACCGAGGGAAGCATGCCTATGGCTACACCTTC.

Turning to this clone: The sample carries other DNA sequences with the same CDR3. V usage is TRBV3-1 (or the pseudogene TRBV3-2) and J usage is TRBJ1-5, with 11 bases identical to TRBD1. This CDR3 has 15 residues. With V trimmed by 1 base and J by 4 bases, 0 bases remained unmatched. In germline, CDR1 is LGHDT, CDR2 YNNKEL (reference sequence). CDR3 coding DNA: TGTGCCAGCAGCCAAGGGGACAGGGGGAATCAGCCCCAGCATTTT. It encodes CASSQGDRGNQPQHF.

This clone has a handful of counts. The rearrangement links TRBV28 to TRBJ2-5; the D is unclear. The CDR3 has 12 residues. Trimming stripped 3 bases from V and 5 bases from J, with 7 bases between. Germline V lookup: CDR1 MDHEN, CDR2 SYDVKM. The CDR3 DNA reads as TGTGCCAGCAGTTTGATCCGGGAGACCCAGTACTTC. This sequence encodes CASSLIRETQYF.

The chain has TRBV27 and TRBJ1-2, with no clear D. The ends were cut back, 3 bases at V and 7 bases at J, with 12 bases in the middle. The CDR3 is 13 amino acids. The germline V gene has CDR1 MNHEY and CDR2 SMNVEV (reference sequence). The CDR3 reads CASSFTPYGGYTF. CDR3 DNA: TGTGCCAGCAGTTTTACCCCATACGGTGGCTACACCTTC.

The chain employs TRBV2 and TRBJ1-1; D is ambiguous. The CDR3 spans 13 residues. Germline CDR1 and CDR2: SNHLY and FYNNEI. V lost 5 bases, J lost 5 bases, and 12 bases lay in between. The CDR3 is CASSLSGYTEAFF. CDR3 sequence (DNA): TGTGCCAGCAGTTTATCGGGGTATACTGAAGCTTTCTTT. Full variable domain (remainder filled in from reference TRBV2 and TRBJ1-1): EPEVTQTPSHQVTQMGQEVILRCVPISNHLYFYWYRQILGQKVEFLVSFYNNEISEKSEIFDDQFSVERPDGSNFTLKIRSTKLEDSAMYFCASSLSGYTEAFFGQGTRLTVV.

This chain uses TRBV11-1 with TRBJ2-7; 10 bases map to TRBD1. The CDR3 consists of 15 residues. The V gene's germline CDR1 is SGHAT and CDR2 FQDESV (reference sequence). V was clipped by 5 bases and J by 6 bases; unmatched bases: 10. The CDR3 loop is CASSTSGTGVVEQYF. In DNA, the CDR3 is TGTGCCAGCAGCACCTCCGGGACAGGGGTGGTCGAGCAGTACTTC.

The genes are TRBV4-1 and TRBJ1-6; D is uncertain. In germline, CDR1 is MGHRA, CDR2 YSYEKL. Deletions cut 4 bases from V and 7 bases from J, with 17 bases between. This CDR3 is built from 16 residues. The CDR3 DNA reads TGCGCCAGCAGCCGGTCCCGGGATTTAGAAAATTCACCCCTCCACTTT. This codes for CASSRSRDLENSPLHF.